Presented here are 13 T cell receptor beta chains from one specimen sequenced in a study of blood T cell repertoires in COVID-19. This table comes from immunoSEQ multiplex PCR, and its TCRdb copy is limited to in-frame clones, with some not included. The sample contains roughly 35,000 clones, 85% of which appear only once. The sample consisted of peripheral blood. All receptors derive from a human donor with acute or convalescent COVID-19. The donor label of this sample is uncertain.

This clone was seen once. V and J are TRBV28 and TRBJ1-5, with TRBD1 as a possible D gene (6 bases). The germline V gene has CDR1 MDHEN and CDR2 SYDVKM. CDR3 length: 14 amino acids. V lost 5 bases and J 2 bases, leaving 10 bases between the germline ends. The CDR3 DNA is TGTGCCAGCAGTATCGCAGGGGGCAATCAGCCCCAGCATTTT. Translating it yields CASSIAGGNQPQHF.

V gene TRBV7-8 combines with J gene TRBJ1-2; TRBD1 matches 7 bases. Losses at the gene ends were 2 bases for V and 4 bases for J; bases not matched to a gene: 4. Germline V gene sequence: CDR1 SGHVS, CDR2 FQNEAQ. The CDR3 spans 14 residues. CDR3 bases: TGTGCCAGCAGCTTAACGACAGGGTCCTATGGCTACACCTTC. Its translation: CASSLTTGSYGYTF.

The gene calls are TRBV2 and TRBJ2-7; D is undetermined. The germline V and J ends were trimmed by 8 bases and 2 bases, with 4 bases remaining between them. The CDR3 has 10 residues. The germline V gene encodes CDR1 SNHLY and CDR2 FYNNEI. Written as DNA, the CDR3 is TGTGCCAGCTCGGCCTACGAGCAGTACTTC. It encodes CASSAYEQYF.

The genes are TRBV2 and TRBJ2-5; 11 bases align to TRBD1. The CDR3 length is 17 residues. V lost 8 bases to trimming and J lost 5 bases; unmatched junction nucleotides: 16. Germline values: CDR1 SNHLY, CDR2 FYNNEI. The CDR3 loop is CASAPGQGVRGGETQYF. The CDR3 nucleotides are TGTGCCAGCGCTCCGGGACAGGGGGTCAGGGGCGGGGAGACCCAGTACTTC.

This chain uses TRBV20-1 with TRBJ2-3; the D gene is possibly TRBD2 (5 bases). This CDR3 is built from 11 residues. V was pared by 8 bases and J by 4 bases, with 10 bases between. Per the germline V gene, CDR1 is DFQATT and CDR2 is SNEGSKA (reference sequence). CDR3 bases: TGCAGTTTGAGAGGGCCAGATACGCAGTATTTT. It is translated as CSLRGPDTQYF.

The J gene is TRBJ1-1, the V gene TRBV6-2 or TRBV6-3, with D maybe TRBD1 (5 bases). V was cut by 2 bases and J by 3 bases, with 10 bases left in between. CDR1 is MNHEY and CDR2 is SVGEGT in the germline V gene. CDR3 length: 14 residues. This chain's CDR3 is CASSYRGRDTEAFF. As DNA, the CDR3 is TGTGCCAGCAGTTACAGGGGTCGAGACACTGAAGCTTTCTTT.

The V call is TRBV7-8, the J call TRBJ1-5; 8 bases align to TRBD1. CDR1 and CDR2 from the germline V gene are SGHVS and FQNEAQ. CDR3 size: 14 residues. V was pared by 3 bases and J by 4 bases, with 2 bases of the junction left unmatched. CDR3 sequence: CASSFGQGNQPQHF. The CDR3 DNA is TGTGCCAGCAGCTTTGGACAGGGTAATCAGCCCCAGCATTTT. The entire variable domain, with the rest obtained from reference TRBV7-8 and TRBJ1-5, is as follows: GAGVSQSPRYKVAKRGQDVALRCDPISGHVSLFWYQQALGQGPEFLTYFQNEAQLDKSGLPSDRFFAERPEGSVSTLKIQRTQQEDSAVYLCASSFGQGNQPQHFGDGTRLSIL.

In DNA, the CDR3 is TGTGCCAGCAGCTTGGACAGGGTCAGCAATCAGCCCCAGCATTTT. Its translation is CASSLDRVSNQPQHF. The chain is built from TRBV5-5 and TRBJ1-5; possibly TRBD1 for D (6 bases). Deletions cut 0 bases from V and 1 base from J, with 8 bases between. The CDR3 is 15 amino acids. Germline V gives CDR1 SGHKS, CDR2 YYEKEE (reference sequence). Full variable domain (remainder filled in from reference TRBV5-5 and TRBJ1-5): DAGVTQSPTHLIKTRGQQVTLRCSPISGHKSVSWYQQVLGQGPQFIFQYYEKEERGRGNFPDRFSARQFPNYSSELNVNALLLGDSALYLCASSLDRVSNQPQHFGDGTRLSIL.

The chain recombines TRBV12-3 or TRBV12-4 with TRBJ2-5; D is ambiguous. This CDR3 comprises 13 residues. Trimming took off 3 bases at V and 7 bases at J, with 12 bases between the two ends. DNA for the CDR3: TGTGCCAGCAGTTTTCAGACCGCAGGGACCCAGTACTTC. It translates to CASSFQTAGTQYF.

The chain uses TRBV27 and TRBJ2-1, with 9 bases matching TRBD1. V lost 5 bases, J lost 9 bases, and 11 bases stayed unmatched. There are 15 residues in the CDR3. From germline, CDR1 is MNHEY and CDR2 SMNVEV (reference sequence). The CDR3 nucleotides read TGTGCCAGCAGTCCGGGACAGGGTAGTTTTGGTGAGCAGTTCTTC. Its protein is CASSPGQGSFGEQFF.

The V gene is TRBV19, the J gene TRBJ2-7, with TRBD2 identical over 9 bases. The germline V gene has CDR1 LNHDA and CDR2 SQIVND (reference sequence). Unmatched junction bases numbered 10, after V lost 5 bases and J lost 5 bases. CDR3 length equals 15 residues. The CDR3 spells CASSPRGRAAHEQYF. CDR3 sequence (DNA): TGTGCCAGTAGTCCCCGCGGGAGGGCCGCCCACGAGCAGTACTTC.

This rearrangement joins TRBV20-1 to TRBJ2-7; D might be TRBD1 (6 bases). The CDR3 loop spans 13 amino acids. V lost 3 bases, J lost 6 bases, and 15 bases lay in between. Germline V gives CDR1 DFQATT, CDR2 SNEGSKA (reference sequence). Here the CDR3 DNA reads TGCAGTGCTAGTCTTCTCGGGACATCCGAGCAGTACTTC. Its protein product is CSASLLGTSEQYF.

V and J are TRBV18 and TRBJ2-7, with TRBD2 matching 15 bases. This CDR3 region has 19 residues. Germline trimming cut 1 base from V and 2 bases from J; bases unmatched to any gene: 9. The germline CDR1 and CDR2 sequences are KGHSH and LQKENI. CDR3 coding DNA: TGTGCCAGCTCACCACTCCCCGGGACTAGCGGGGGGAAGACCTACGAGCAGTACTTC. As protein: CASSPLPGTSGGKTYEQYF.